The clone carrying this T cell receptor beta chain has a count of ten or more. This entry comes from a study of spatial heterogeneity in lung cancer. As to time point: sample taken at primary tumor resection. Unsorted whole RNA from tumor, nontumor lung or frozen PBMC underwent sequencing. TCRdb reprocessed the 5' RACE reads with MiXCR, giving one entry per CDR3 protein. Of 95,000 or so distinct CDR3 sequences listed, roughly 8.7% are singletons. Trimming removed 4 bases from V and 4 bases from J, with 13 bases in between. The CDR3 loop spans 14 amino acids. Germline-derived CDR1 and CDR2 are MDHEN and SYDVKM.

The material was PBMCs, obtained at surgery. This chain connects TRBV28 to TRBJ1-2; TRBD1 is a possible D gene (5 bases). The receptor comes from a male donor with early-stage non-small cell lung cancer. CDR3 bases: TGTGCCAGCAGTTCCCCCGGACAAGTCTATGGCTACACCTTC. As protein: CASSSPGQVYGYTF.